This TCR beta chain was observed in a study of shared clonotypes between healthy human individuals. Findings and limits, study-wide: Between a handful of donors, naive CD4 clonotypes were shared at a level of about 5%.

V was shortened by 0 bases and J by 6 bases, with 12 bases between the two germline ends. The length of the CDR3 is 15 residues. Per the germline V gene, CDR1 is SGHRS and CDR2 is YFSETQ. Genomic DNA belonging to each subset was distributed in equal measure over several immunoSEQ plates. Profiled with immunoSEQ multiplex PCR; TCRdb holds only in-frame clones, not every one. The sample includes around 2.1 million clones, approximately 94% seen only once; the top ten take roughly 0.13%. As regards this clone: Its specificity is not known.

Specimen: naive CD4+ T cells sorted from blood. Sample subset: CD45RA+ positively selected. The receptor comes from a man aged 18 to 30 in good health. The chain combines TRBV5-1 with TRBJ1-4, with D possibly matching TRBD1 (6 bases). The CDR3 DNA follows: TGCGCCAGCAGCTTGGGGGGGCTTAGGGATGAAAAACTGTTTTTT. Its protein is CASSLGGLRDEKLFF.